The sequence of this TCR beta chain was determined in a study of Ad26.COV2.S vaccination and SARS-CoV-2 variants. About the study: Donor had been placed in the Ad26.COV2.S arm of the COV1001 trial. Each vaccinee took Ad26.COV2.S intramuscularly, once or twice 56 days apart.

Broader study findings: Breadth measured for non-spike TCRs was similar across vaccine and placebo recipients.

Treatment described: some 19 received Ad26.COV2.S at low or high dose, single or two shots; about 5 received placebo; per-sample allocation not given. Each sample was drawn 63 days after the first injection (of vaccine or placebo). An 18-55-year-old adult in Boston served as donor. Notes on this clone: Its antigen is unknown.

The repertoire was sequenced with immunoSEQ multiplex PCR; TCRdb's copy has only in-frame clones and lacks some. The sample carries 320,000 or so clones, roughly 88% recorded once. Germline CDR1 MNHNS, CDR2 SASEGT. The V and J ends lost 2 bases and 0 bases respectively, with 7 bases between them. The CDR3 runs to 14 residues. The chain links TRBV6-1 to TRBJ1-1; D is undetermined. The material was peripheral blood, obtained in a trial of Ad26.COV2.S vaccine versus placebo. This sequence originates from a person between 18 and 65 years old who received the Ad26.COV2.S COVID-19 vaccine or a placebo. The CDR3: CASSEIGMNTEAFF. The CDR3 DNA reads TGTGCCAGCAGTGAAATAGGCATGAACACTGAAGCTTTCTTT.